This T cell receptor (beta chain) is from a study of blood T cell repertoires in COVID-19. For the study at large: Spain, Italy and the United States supplied samples that represented acute and convalescent COVID-19.

Sequencing used immunoSEQ multiplex PCR; TCRdb keeps in-frame clones, though not all of them. The data hold about 230,000 clones, with over 80% observed a single time. The length of the CDR3 is 18 residues. Looked up from germline, CDR1 is PRHDT and CDR2 is FYEKMQ (reference sequence). The V segment lost 2 bases and the J segment 7 bases; nucleotides outside the gene matches: 9. Sequencing was done on a sample of peripheral blood. The receptor was derived from a man in his forties with acute or convalescent COVID-19. The chain has TRBV13 and TRBJ2-1; TRBD2 agrees at 15 bases. The CDR3 region has the DNA TGTGCCAGCAGCTTAAAAATACCGGGACTAGCGGGAGGAAATGAGCAGTTCTTC. Translated, it gives CASSLKIPGLAGGNEQFF. The variable domain in full, with the rest retrieved from reference TRBV13 and TRBJ2-1, is AAGVIQSPRHLIKEKRETATLKCYPIPRHDTVYWYQQGPGQDPQFLISFYEKMQSDKGSIPDRFSAQQFSDYHSELNMSSLELGDSALYFCASSLKIPGLAGGNEQFFGPGTRLTVL.